Listed here are 23 T cell receptor beta chains from one sample, sequenced in a study of T-cell reconstitution after alpha-beta-depleted transplantation in children. TCRbeta library preparation incorporated unique molecular identifiers. Via MiXCR, TCRdb re-called the PCR reads, giving one row per CDR3 protein. The sample has over 100,000 distinct CDR3 sequences; about 5.6% are singletons. The material was PBMCs, mostly from graft donor cells, obtained 60 days after TCRalphabeta/CD19-depleted stem cell transplant. Receptors originate from a female patient under 10 years old who had a stem cell transplant for Fanconi anemia, so the T cells may come from the graft donor.

This chain joins TRBV20-1 and TRBJ2-1, with 10 bases identical to TRBD1. V gave up 7 bases and J gave up 6 bases; unmatched junction bases: 9. Germline loops: CDR1 DFQATT, CDR2 SNEGSKA (reference sequence). The CDR3 spans 14 residues. The CDR3, as DNA: TGCAGTGGGACAGGGGGAAATTGGATCAATGAGCAGTTCTTC. Its translation: CSGTGGNWINEQFF.

The chain is built from TRBV20-1 and TRBJ2-1, with unresolved D. This CDR3 is built from 15 residues. The V end was cut by 6 bases, the J end by 0 bases, with 15 bases between. Germline V gene lookup returns CDR1 DFQATT and CDR2 SNEGSKA (reference sequence). The CDR3 DNA reads as TGCAGTGCATCGTCTACGTGGGGCTCCTACAATGAGCAGTTCTTC. Translating gives CSASSTWGSYNEQFF.

This clonotype was recorded at least ten times. The chain couples TRBV4-1 to TRBJ2-5; 9 bases match TRBD2. The V gene end was trimmed by 5 bases and the J gene end by 3 bases; junction bases not matched to a gene: 10. CDR3 length: 16 residues. CDR1 and CDR2 (germline): MGHRA, YSYEKL. The CDR3 nucleotides are TGCGCCAGCAGCTTGATTAGCGGGGGACTAGAAGAGACCCAGTACTTC. Amino acid sequence: CASSLISGGLEETQYF.

The chain combines TRBV7-2 with TRBJ2-3; 10 bases map to TRBD2. Germline assignment: CDR1 SGHTA and CDR2 FQGNSA. The V gene end was trimmed by 3 bases and the J gene end by 4 bases; junction bases not matched to a gene: 16. There are 19 residues in the CDR3. The CDR3 DNA sequence: TGTGCCAGCAGCTTGCCTAGCGGGGGCCCTTTCCCCCTCGCAGATACGCAGTATTTT. This translates into CASSLPSGGPFPLADTQYF.

This chain uses TRBV5-1 with TRBJ2-5, with 8 bases aligning to TRBD1. The V segment lost 0 bases and the J segment 2 bases; nucleotides outside the gene matches: 3. The CDR3 has 15 amino acids. Germline values: CDR1 SGHRS, CDR2 YFSETQ. CDR3 sequence: CASSLGGTGQETQYF. In DNA form, the CDR3 reads TGCGCCAGCAGCTTGGGCGGGACAGGACAAGAGACCCAGTACTTC.

Concerning this clonotype itself: This may arise from a read error, as a much more abundant clone is one base away. The chain joins TRBV6-2 or TRBV6-3 to TRBJ2-7; D is perhaps TRBD1 or TRBD2 (5 bases each). The CDR3 contains 16 residues. Germline loops: CDR1 MNHEY, CDR2 SVGEGT. The CDR3, as DNA: TGTGGCAGCAGTTCACTCTTTTGGGACCGGGACTACGAGCAGTACTTC. Amino acid sequence: CGSSSLFWDRDYEQYF.

This clonotype was seen repeatedly, ten times or more. The rearrangement joins TRBV7-3 to TRBJ1-1, with D possibly matching TRBD1 (6 bases). The length of the CDR3 is 15 residues. Germline values: CDR1 SGHTA, CDR2 FQGTGA. Trimming pared 6 bases from V and 5 bases from J, leaving 19 bases between. The CDR3 here is CASSQSSGAGTEAFF. The CDR3 DNA follows: TGTGCCAGCAGTCAATCGTCGGGGGCCGGGACTGAAGCTTTCTTT.

This clonotype was seen many times. The rearrangement uses TRBV6-2 or TRBV6-3 and TRBJ2-7; a weak D match, TRBD1 (6 bases). V was cut by 6 bases and J by 5 bases, with 11 bases left in between. The CDR3 is 12 amino acids. Germline loops: CDR1 MNHEY, CDR2 SVGEGT. The CDR3 here is CASRDRIHEQYF. Written as DNA, the CDR3 is TGTGCCAGCAGAGACAGGATCCACGAGCAGTACTTC.

This clonotype appeared many times. The chain recombines TRBV5-6 with TRBJ2-5; 10 bases align to TRBD2. Losses at the gene ends were 0 bases for V and 4 bases for J; bases not matched to a gene: 15. The CDR3 spans 19 residues. The germline V gene has CDR1 SGHDT and CDR2 YYEEEE. The CDR3 DNA is TGTGCCAGCAGCTTGGGGCGATTAGCGGGAGGACCCTGGGGAGAGACCCAGTACTTC. Amino acid sequence: CASSLGRLAGGPWGETQYF.

This clonotype occurred many times. V usage is TRBV5-1 and J usage is TRBJ2-5, with 8 bases fitting TRBD2. This CDR3 is built from 15 residues. The germline V gene has CDR1 SGHRS and CDR2 YFSETQ. The junction had 5 bases not matched to a gene; V was cut back by 3 bases and J by 1 base. CDR3 sequence reads: CASSSAGELQETQYF. CDR3 nucleotide sequence: TGCGCCAGCAGCTCAGCGGGGGAACTCCAAGAGACCCAGTACTTC.

This clonotype was found many times. The chain has TRBV12-3 or TRBV12-4 and TRBJ2-7, with D possibly TRBD1 on 5 matching bases. V was cut by 3 bases and J by 2 bases, with 8 bases left in between. The CDR3 totals 13 residues. The CDR3 spells CASSFGRAYEQYF. The CDR3 DNA reads TGTGCCAGCAGTTTCGGCAGGGCCTACGAGCAGTACTTC.

At least ten counts were recorded for this clonotype. The J gene is TRBJ2-7, the V gene TRBV14; maybe TRBD2 (6 bases). The CDR3 spans 16 residues. V lost 1 base, J lost 0 bases, and 13 bases lay in between. The germline V gene encodes CDR1 SGHDN and CDR2 FVKESK. CDR3 DNA sequence: TGTGCCAGCAGCCAAGCGCCAGCGGGTTACTCCTACGAGCAGTACTTC. Amino acids: CASSQAPAGYSYEQYF.

There are a few counts of this clonotype. This chain uses TRBV6-6 with TRBJ2-4, with 9 bases fitting TRBD1. Per germline, CDR1 MNHNY and CDR2 SVGAGI (reference sequence). This CDR3 spans 13 amino acids. V trimming: 8 bases; J trimming: 6 bases; junction bases outside the gene matches: 5. The CDR3 bases are TGTGCCAGCCTACTGGGACAGGGAAACATTCAGTACTTC. Translating gives CASLLGQGNIQYF.

This clonotype has a count of ten or more. The chain couples TRBV7-2 to TRBJ2-7; D is undetermined. The CDR3 has 15 amino acids. The V gene's germline CDR1 is SGHTA and CDR2 FQGNSA. The germline V and J ends were trimmed by 5 bases and 3 bases, with 17 bases remaining between them. CDR3 residues: CASSRVTLGFYEQYF. In DNA, the CDR3 is TGTGCCAGCAGCCGAGTTACCCTGGGATTCTACGAGCAGTACTTC.

This clonotype came up many times. The chain combines TRBV3-1 with TRBJ2-5; no reliable D call. This CDR3 comprises 12 residues. Per the germline V gene, CDR1 is LGHDT and CDR2 is YNNKEL (reference sequence). The V end was cut by 0 bases, the J end by 5 bases, with 4 bases between. The CDR3, as DNA: TGTGCCAGCAGCCAAGAACGCGAGACCCAGTACTTC. It translates to CASSQERETQYF.

The chain combines TRBV6-1 with TRBJ1-1, with a possible D match to TRBD1 (6 bases). Trimming stripped 4 bases from V and 9 bases from J, with 12 bases between. CDR1 is MNHNS and CDR2 is SASEGT in the germline V gene. The CDR3 length is 12 residues. CDR3 sequence (DNA): TGTGCCAGCAGTGGTGGGACAACTAAAGCTTTCTTT. This translates into CASSGGTTKAFF.

A few counts support this clonotype. The CDR3 is CASSQDGGAGNIQYF. DNA for the CDR3: TGTGCCAGCAGCCAAGATGGGGGTGCTGGAAACATTCAGTACTTC. V is TRBV4-2 and J is TRBJ2-4; D might be TRBD1 or TRBD2, each matching 5 bases. This CDR3 is 15 amino acids long. The V and J ends lost 0 bases and 6 bases respectively, with 12 bases between them. From germline, CDR1 is LGHNA and CDR2 YNFKEQ.

This clonotype was picked up many times. The chain links TRBV20-1 to TRBJ1-3; TRBD1 aligns across 7 bases. The germline CDR1 and CDR2 sequences are DFQATT and SNEGSKA (reference sequence). The CDR3 contains 14 residues. Unmatched junction bases numbered 0, after V lost 1 base and J lost 0 bases. The CDR3 coding sequence is TGCAGTGCTAGAGCAGGGGGCTCTGGAAACACCATATATTTT. This translates into CSARAGGSGNTIYF.

This clonotype has ten or more counts. V usage is TRBV5-1 and J usage is TRBJ2-2, with D unresolved. In germline, CDR1 is SGHRS, CDR2 YFSETQ. With 2 bases removed from V and 3 bases from J, the gap between germline ends came to 8 bases. The CDR3 is 14 residues long. DNA of the CDR3: TGCGCCAGCAGCTTAACTCCCCACACCGGGGAGCTGTTTTTT. Protein sequence: CASSLTPHTGELFF.

This clonotype has only a few counts. The CDR3 here is CASSPVGTNTGELFF. CDR3 DNA: TGTGCCAGCTCACCAGTAGGAACTAACACCGGGGAGCTGTTTTTT. The chain couples TRBV18 to TRBJ2-2; D call uncertain. The V gene lost 2 bases and the J gene lost 2 bases, with 9 bases spanning the gap. Germline V gives CDR1 KGHSH, CDR2 LQKENI. The CDR3 covers 15 residues.

In its sample, this clonotype was seen many times. The chain links TRBV29-1 to TRBJ1-2, with 11 bases matching TRBD1. CDR3 length equals 13 residues. Germline V gives CDR1 SQVTM, CDR2 ANQGSEA. The ends lost 3 bases at V and 7 bases at J; junction bases unmatched: 4. In DNA, the CDR3 is TGCAGCGTTGATTCCGGGACAGGGGGTGGCTACACCTTC. As protein: CSVDSGTGGGYTF.

This clonotype was observed at least ten times. The chain carries TRBV10-3 and TRBJ2-1; the match to TRBD1 covers 7 bases. Germline V gene sequence: CDR1 ENHRY, CDR2 SYGVKD. Trimming at V came to 0 bases and at J to 9 bases, leaving 5 bases not matched to a gene. This CDR3 has 14 residues. The CDR3 loop is CAISESTGVGEQFF. DNA of the CDR3: TGTGCCATCAGTGAGTCAACAGGGGTCGGTGAGCAGTTCTTC.

Many counts were recorded for this clonotype. The CDR3 spells CSVEPYTEAFF. For the CDR3, the DNA is TGCAGCGTTGAACCTTACACTGAAGCTTTCTTT. The rearrangement joins TRBV29-1 to TRBJ1-1; D gene uncertain. CDR3 length: 11 amino acids. V lost 2 bases to trimming and J lost 3 bases, with 4 bases between them. Germline loops: CDR1 SQVTM, CDR2 ANQGSEA.